These 6 T cell receptor beta chains share one sample of origin, sequenced in a study of blood T cell repertoires in COVID-19. Profiled with immunoSEQ multiplex PCR; TCRdb holds only in-frame clones, not every one. Of more than 200,000 clones in the sample, about 88% were seen once. What was sequenced was peripheral blood. These receptors all come from a woman aged 40 to 49 who had recovered from COVID-19.

The gene calls are TRBV5-1 and TRBJ2-3, with D possibly being TRBD1 (6 bases). The germline CDR1 and CDR2 sequences are SGHRS and YFSETQ. V was clipped by 0 bases and J by 4 bases, with 12 bases between them. This CDR3 spans 15 amino acids. The DNA of the CDR3 is TGCGCCAGCAGCTTGGTAGACAGGCCCCCAGATACGCAGTATTTT. Encoded protein: CASSLVDRPPDTQYF.

The chain couples TRBV6-2 or TRBV6-3 to TRBJ2-3, with a tentative D call TRBD2 (5 bases). CDR1 is MNHEY, CDR2 SVGEGT, per germline. Trimming removed 3 bases from V and 3 bases from J, with 10 bases in between. The CDR3 has 14 residues. The CDR3 protein is CASSYGLATDTQYF. DNA of the CDR3: TGTGCCAGCAGTTATGGCCTAGCTACAGATACGCAGTATTTT.

The chain joins TRBV3-1 (or the pseudogene TRBV3-2) to TRBJ2-3, with no clear D. Trimming cost V 8 bases and J 1 base, with 16 bases left between them. Germline V gene sequence: CDR1 LGHDT, CDR2 YNNKEL (reference sequence). This CDR3 has 15 residues. The CDR3 is CASGRGGLGTDTQYF. The CDR3, as DNA: TGTGCCAGCGGCCGCGGCGGCCTAGGCACAGATACGCAGTATTTT.

The chain carries TRBV5-4 and TRBJ2-7; TRBD1 matches at 9 bases. Germline trimming cut 2 bases from V and 2 bases from J; bases unmatched to any gene: 5. The CDR3 length is 15 residues. Germline lookup yields CDR1 SGHNT and CDR2 YYREEE (reference sequence). The CDR3 reads CASSLSRDRAYEQYF. The DNA for the CDR3 is TGTGCCAGCAGCTTATCCCGGGACAGGGCCTACGAGCAGTACTTC.

Concerning this clone: Other nucleotide sequences in the sample specify the same CDR3. CDR3 residues: CAWSVRGSETQYF. CDR3 DNA: TGTGCCTGGAGTGTCAGGGGCTCGGAGACCCAGTACTTC. V usage is TRBV30 and J usage is TRBJ2-5; a weak D match, TRBD1 (6 bases). Germline V lookup: CDR1 GTSNPN, CDR2 SVGIG (reference sequence). V gave up 0 bases and J gave up 5 bases, with 10 bases separating them. The CDR3 is 13 amino acids.

The rearrangement joins TRBV19 to TRBJ2-2, with TRBD1 matching 7 bases. J was trimmed by 0 bases and V by 10 bases; bases with no gene match: 8. The CDR3 is made up of 15 amino acids. The germline gives CDR1 LNHDA, CDR2 SQIVND (reference sequence). The DNA of the CDR3 is TGTGCCACCAGGTTGGACAGGTCGAACACCGGGGAGCTGTTTTTT. It is translated as CATRLDRSNTGELFF.